The 24 T cell receptor beta chains listed next were all sequenced from one sample in a study of cytotoxic CD8 clonotypes in ibrutinib-treated CLL (dated by TCRdb to about 2021). Library prep was done by the immunoSEQ multiplex PCR assay. TCRdb retrieved this table from immuneACCESS and kept in-frame rearrangements only. Not all clones are present; in checked studies, unresolved V genes account for under half, and no reason is known for the remainder. The sample yields about 76,000 clones; roughly 84% were counted once. The ten largest clones represent about 5.6% of the sample. This sample comprised PBMCs, obtained before ibrutinib treatment. All receptors come from a human donor with chronic lymphocytic leukemia.

The chain combines TRBV19 with TRBJ1-2, with TRBD1 identical over 8 bases. The CDR3 extends over 16 amino acids. The trim removed 4 bases at V and 4 bases at J, leaving 11 bases unmatched. Germline loops: CDR1 LNHDA, CDR2 SQIVND (reference sequence). CDR3 bases: TGTGCCAGTAGTAAGCCGCGACAGGGGATTAGCTATGGCTACACCTTC. Its translation is CASSKPRQGISYGYTF.

The chain is built from TRBV7-9 and TRBJ1-2; D uncertain. The CDR3 consists of 14 residues. Germline CDR1 reads SEHNR; CDR2 reads FQNEAQ (reference sequence). V lost 3 bases, J lost 4 bases, and 12 bases lay in between. Here the CDR3 reads CASSLEERPYGYTF. In DNA, the CDR3 is TGTGCCAGCAGCTTGGAAGAGAGACCCTATGGCTACACCTTC.

V and J are TRBV6-5 and TRBJ2-7; possible D gene TRBD1, 6 bases. CDR3 size: 14 residues. V was clipped by 2 bases and J by 4 bases, with 12 bases between them. Germline CDR1 is MNHEY and CDR2 is SVGAGI. CDR3 coding DNA: TGTGCCAGCAGTTACAGACAGGTACTATACGAGCAGTACTTC. It encodes CASSYRQVLYEQYF.

The CDR3 here is CASSQYPGTSVTHEQYF. The CDR3 nucleotides read TGCGCCAGCAGCCAATATCCCGGGACTAGCGTCACTCACGAGCAGTACTTC. The chain carries TRBV4-1 and TRBJ2-7, with 10 positions matching TRBD2. The CDR3 length is 17 residues. CDR1 and CDR2 (germline): MGHRA, YSYEKL. With V trimmed by 2 bases and J by 5 bases, 12 bases remained unmatched.

Only a few counts were recorded for this clone. The chain joins TRBV2 to TRBJ1-2, with D tentatively TRBD1 (5 bases). This CDR3 is built from 14 residues. The germline gives CDR1 SNHLY, CDR2 FYNNEI. The germline V and J ends were trimmed by 5 bases and 8 bases, with 18 bases remaining between them. CDR3 nucleotide sequence: TGTGCCAGCAGTCTAGTCGGGACCCACGGAGGCTACACCTTC. It encodes CASSLVGTHGGYTF.

The CDR3: CAISESYDRGRKGYEQYF. The CDR3 bases are TGTGCCATCAGTGAGTCATATGACAGGGGGCGCAAAGGATACGAGCAGTACTTC. This rearrangement joins TRBV10-3 to TRBJ2-7, with 10 bases that match TRBD1. There are 18 residues in the CDR3. V gave up 0 bases and J gave up 4 bases; unmatched junction bases: 12. Per the germline V gene, CDR1 is ENHRY and CDR2 is SYGVKD.

The chain carries TRBV11-2 and TRBJ2-6; D remains unclear. V lost 2 bases and J lost 1, with 6 bases in between. The CDR3 has 15 amino acids. In germline, CDR1 is SGHAT, CDR2 FQNNGV. As DNA, the CDR3 is TGTGCCAGCAGCTTAACGAGTTCTGGGGCCAACGTCCTGACTTTC. Its translation is CASSLTSSGANVLTF.

The chain uses TRBV5-1 and TRBJ2-7, with D possibly TRBD2 on 6 matching bases. CDR1 and CDR2 from the germline V gene are SGHRS and YFSETQ. V was pared by 0 bases and J by 3 bases, with 10 bases between. The CDR3 length is 14 residues. Here the CDR3 reads CASSLDGGDYEQYF. CDR3 nucleotides: TGCGCCAGCAGCTTGGATGGAGGGGACTACGAGCAGTACTTC.

V and J are TRBV27 and TRBJ2-7, with TRBD2 matching over 9 bases. This CDR3 is 14 amino acids long. Germline CDR1 and CDR2: MNHEY and SMNVEV (reference sequence). V dropped 3 bases and J dropped 6; count of bases not matched to a gene: 6. CDR3 sequence: CASSFGGRGSEQYF. CDR3 nucleotides: TGTGCCAGCAGTTTCGGCGGGAGGGGGAGCGAGCAGTACTTC.

The chain recombines TRBV2 with TRBJ1-2; D is undetermined. There are 13 residues in the CDR3. Trimming shortened V by 4 bases and J by 4 bases, and 10 bases separated the two germline ends. Germline loops: CDR1 SNHLY, CDR2 FYNNEI. CDR3 nucleotide sequence: TGTGCCAGCAGTGGGGAAACCAGCTATGGCTACACCTTC. It codes for CASSGETSYGYTF.

V is TRBV7-3 and J is TRBJ2-3, with D perhaps TRBD1 (6 bases). V was trimmed by 5 bases and J by 11 bases, leaving 26 bases between them. The CDR3 is 16 amino acids. Germline assignment: CDR1 SGHTA and CDR2 FQGTGA. CDR3 residues: CASSLGVGTTIQGQYF. CDR3 nucleotide sequence: TGTGCCAGCAGCCTTGGAGTCGGGACAACCATTCAAGGGCAGTATTTT.

J is TRBJ2-2 and V is TRBV10-1, with D possibly being TRBD1 (6 bases). In germline, CDR1 is WNHNN, CDR2 SYGVQD (reference sequence). The CDR3 loop spans 13 amino acids. Trimming removed 4 bases at V and 6 bases at J, with 9 bases between. The CDR3, as DNA: TGCGCCAGCAGTGTAGGGGGTGCCGGGGAGCTGTTTTTT. Amino acid sequence: CASSVGGAGELFF.

V gene TRBV30 combines with J gene TRBJ2-3, with D unresolved. V lost 5 bases and J 3 bases, leaving 9 bases between the germline ends. Per germline, CDR1 GTSNPN and CDR2 SVGIG (reference sequence). This CDR3 spans 12 amino acids. This chain's CDR3 is CAWGLRTDTQYF. DNA of the CDR3: TGTGCCTGGGGTCTACGAACAGATACGCAGTATTTT.

CDR3 sequence reads: CASSLLRADTQYF. CDR3 coding DNA: TGTGCCAGCAGCTTATTGAGGGCAGATACGCAGTATTTT. The chain is built from TRBV11-2 and TRBJ2-3, with D possibly being TRBD2 (5 bases). Trimming took off 2 bases at V and 4 bases at J, with 7 bases between the two ends. Germline V gene data show CDR1 as SGHAT and CDR2 as FQNNGV. The CDR3 runs 13 residues.

This clone has only a few counts. The J gene is TRBJ2-5, the V gene TRBV19, with D perhaps being TRBD1 or TRBD2 (7 bases each). Looked up from germline, CDR1 is LNHDA and CDR2 is SQIVND (reference sequence). Trimming cost V 6 bases and J 1 base, with 15 bases left between them. The CDR3 totals 15 residues. Here the CDR3 reads CASRKRDSFQETQYF. CDR3 bases: TGTGCCAGTAGAAAGCGGGACAGTTTCCAAGAGACCCAGTACTTC.

V is TRBV28 and J is TRBJ1-2, with 10 nucleotides matching TRBD1. CDR1 and CDR2 from the germline V gene are MDHEN and SYDVKM. Trimming cost V 6 bases and J 4 bases; bases outside gene matches: 8. The CDR3 loop spans 15 amino acids. The CDR3 DNA is TGTGCCAGCAGAGGGACAGGGGCTATCAGCTATGGCTACACCTTC. This encodes CASRGTGAISYGYTF.

This rearrangement joins TRBV7-3 to TRBJ2-7; 9 nucleotides match TRBD2. J gave up 2 bases and V 4 bases, and 6 bases lay outside the gene matches. Per the germline V gene, CDR1 is SGHTA and CDR2 is FQGTGA. The CDR3 consists of 15 residues. The CDR3 here is CASSYEAGGPYEQYF. The CDR3 DNA reads as TGTGCCAGCAGCTACGAAGCGGGAGGACCCTACGAGCAGTACTTC.

The gene calls are TRBV29-1 and TRBJ2-7, with TRBD1 identical over 7 bases. CDR3 size: 20 residues. The trim removed 4 bases at V and 3 bases at J, leaving 27 bases unmatched. The germline CDR1 and CDR2 sequences are SQVTM and ANQGSEA. The CDR3 DNA reads TGCAGCGTTGCCCGGGACAGTGATTGGCCTCCTCCCACCCCTCTCTACGAGCAGTACTTC. It encodes CSVARDSDWPPPTPLYEQYF.

In DNA form, the CDR3 reads TGCGCCAGCCGAGGGCCAGGACAGGGGGCGAGGAACACTGAAGCTTTCTTT. It specifies CASRGPGQGARNTEAFF. The chain couples TRBV4-1 to TRBJ1-1; 11 bases are shared with TRBD1. Germline V gene lookup returns CDR1 MGHRA and CDR2 YSYEKL. Trimming removed 8 bases from V and 1 base from J; junction bases left unmatched: 12. The CDR3 extends over 17 amino acids.

The V and J genes are TRBV27 and TRBJ2-3, with D perhaps assigned TRBD1 or TRBD2 (5 bases each). This CDR3 contains 15 residues. V lost 5 bases, J lost 0 bases, and 12 bases lay in between. Germline-derived CDR1 and CDR2 are MNHEY and SMNVEV (reference sequence). The CDR3 spells CASSPRGRSTDTQYF. As DNA, the CDR3 is TGTGCCAGCAGTCCACGGGGCAGGAGCACAGATACGCAGTATTTT.

The genes are TRBV7-9 and TRBJ2-7; D not resolved. Germline V gives CDR1 SEHNR, CDR2 FQNEAQ (reference sequence). The CDR3 sequence is 14 residues long. V was clipped by 4 bases and J by 7 bases, with 17 bases between them. This chain's CDR3 is CASSSSGGTGEQYF. As DNA, the CDR3 is TGTGCCAGCAGCTCCAGTGGTGGAACTGGAGAGCAGTACTTC. The full variable domain, completed using reference TRBV7-9 and TRBJ2-7, is DTGVSQNPRHKITKRGQNVTFRCDPISEHNRLYWYRQTLGQGPEFLTYFQNEAQLEKSRLLSDRFSAERPKGSFSTLEIQRTEQGDSAMYLCASSSSGGTGEQYFGPGTRLTVT.

The rearrangement links TRBV27 to TRBJ2-1, with D maybe TRBD1 (6 bases). CDR1 is MNHEY and CDR2 is SMNVEV in the germline V gene (reference sequence). The V end lost 3 bases, the J end lost 4 bases, and 10 bases lay between the germline ends. CDR3 length equals 14 residues. As DNA, the CDR3 is TGTGCCAGCAGTTTCAACGGACAGTACAATGAGCAGTTCTTC. It translates to CASSFNGQYNEQFF.

Concerning this clone itself: Within the sample, other DNA sequences also encode this same CDR3. This chain joins TRBV15 and TRBJ1-4; 10 bases agree with TRBD1. Germline CDR1 is LNHNV and CDR2 is YYDKDF (reference sequence). This CDR3 has 14 amino acids. Trimming removed 4 bases from V and 7 bases from J; junction bases left unmatched: 3. The CDR3 bases are TGTGCCACCAGCAAAAGGACAGGGGGTGAAAAACTGTTTTTT. Translation: CATSKRTGGEKLFF.

The V call is TRBV5-5, the J call TRBJ2-1, with D perhaps being TRBD1 or TRBD2 (5 bases each). With 4 bases removed from V and 5 bases from J, the gap between germline ends came to 13 bases. Germline CDR1 reads SGHKS; CDR2 reads YYEKEE (reference sequence). This CDR3 spans 14 amino acids. The CDR3 DNA sequence: TGTGCCAGCAGCACCGGGACGAGCAACAATGAGCAGTTCTTC. Translated: CASSTGTSNNEQFF.